This T cell receptor beta chain is drawn from a study of cytomegalovirus exposure and HLA in healthy donors. This clone was picked up a small number of times. V lost 2 bases to trimming and J lost 0 bases, with 13 bases between them. CDR3 length equals 16 residues. The germline V gene has CDR1 KGHSH and CDR2 LQKENI. PCR amplification relied on 60 Vbeta primers (plus 13 Jbeta primers). TCRdb's copy holds only in-frame clones and misses some; the assay was immunoSEQ multiplex PCR. The sample consists of 150,000 to 200,000 clones, 68% of them appearing once. Sequenced: PBMCs. V gene TRBV18 combines with J gene TRBJ1-2; D gene uncertain. The sequence was obtained from a woman in her 40s in good health and CMV-seropositive. CDR3 amino acids: CASSPLALGANYGYTF. The CDR3 DNA reads as TGTGCCAGCTCACCATTAGCTCTGGGAGCTAACTATGGCTACACCTTC.